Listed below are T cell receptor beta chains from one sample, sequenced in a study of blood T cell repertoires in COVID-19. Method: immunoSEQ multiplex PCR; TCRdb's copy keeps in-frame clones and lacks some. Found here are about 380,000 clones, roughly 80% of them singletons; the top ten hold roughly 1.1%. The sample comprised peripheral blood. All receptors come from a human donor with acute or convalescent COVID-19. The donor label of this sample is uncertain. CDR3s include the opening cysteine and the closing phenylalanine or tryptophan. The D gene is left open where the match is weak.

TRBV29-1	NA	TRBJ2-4	TGCAGCGTTGAAGTTTACAGTACCGGTTCCAAAAACATTCAGTACTTC	CSVEVYSTGSKNIQYF
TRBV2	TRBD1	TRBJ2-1	TGTGCCAGCAGTTCGGACAGGGGGCCTTACAATGAGCAGTTCTTC	CASSSDRGPYNEQFF
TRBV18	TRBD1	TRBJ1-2	TGTGCCAGCTCACCCAAGGCCGGGACAGGGGGATTGGGGGGATATGGCTACACCTTC	CASSPKAGTGGLGGYGYTF
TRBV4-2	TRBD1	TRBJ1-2	TGTGCCAGCAGCCAGGTTAACAGGGGGTCGGGTCATGGCTACACCTTC	CASSQVNRGSGHGYTF
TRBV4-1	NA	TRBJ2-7	TGCGCCAGCTCCTGGCGGAGTAACGAGCAGTACTTC	CASSWRSNEQYF
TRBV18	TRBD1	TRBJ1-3	TGTGCCAGCTCACCAACCGCCGGGACAGGGGGGTACGGAAACACCATATATTTT	CASSPTAGTGGYGNTIYF
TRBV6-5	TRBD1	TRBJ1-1	TGTGCCAGCAGTTACTCCGACAGGGCTGAGAAAGCTTTCTTT	CASSYSDRAEKAFF
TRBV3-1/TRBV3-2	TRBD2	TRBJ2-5	TGTGCCAGCAGCCCGTCAACGGGACTAGCGACTACAGAGACCCAGTACTTC	CASSPSTGLATTETQYF
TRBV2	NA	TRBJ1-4	TGTGCCAGCAATCTAGATGGAAAACTGTTTTTT	CASNLDGKLFF
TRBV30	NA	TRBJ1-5	TGTGCCTGGAGTGGGTCCAGGCATCAGCCCCAGCATTTT	CAWSGSRHQPQHF
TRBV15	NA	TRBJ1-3	TGTGCCACCAGCAGAGATTCAGGGACTGGAAACACCATATATTTT	CATSRDSGTGNTIYF
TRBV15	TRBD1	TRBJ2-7	TGTGCCACCAGCAGAGATTATGGACAGGGAAATTCCTACGAGCAGTACTTC	CATSRDYGQGNSYEQYF